The present T cell receptor beta chain was sequenced within a study of cytomegalovirus exposure and HLA in healthy donors. For this clone: Antigen: not known.

Germline V gives CDR1 SGHNT, CDR2 YYREEE (reference sequence). There are 12 residues in the CDR3. V shed 4 bases and J 5 bases; nucleotides not matched to a gene: 3. Study conclusions and caveats: In a later analysis, CMV-associated beta chains were mostly HLA-associated, it appeared.

The PCR was carried out with 60 Vbeta primers and 13 Jbeta primers. Sequencing was performed with immunoSEQ multiplex PCR; in TCRdb, only in-frame clones are kept and a portion is missing. The sample has 80,000 to 95,000 clones, around 79% seen once. The TCR comes from a man between 18 and 35 years old in good health and CMV-seropositive. Source material: PBMCs. This chain joins TRBV5-4 and TRBJ2-7; TRBD1 matches at 7 bases. CDR3 DNA sequence: TGTGCCAGCAGCCCCGGGACAGACGAGCAGTACTTC. Amino acids: CASSPGTDEQYF.